This T cell receptor beta chain was identified during a study of monozygotic twins with inflammatory bowel disease. Making cDNA involved eight separate reactions per sample. TCRdb reprocessed the 5' RACE reads, with one entry per CDR3 protein and no DNA. The sample spans over 150,000 distinct CDR3 sequences; the ten largest clones claim roughly 2.6%. The CDR3 has 18 residues. Germline-derived CDR1 and CDR2 are LGHNA and YSLEER. General study results and limits: Any single strong signal or clonotype tied to IBD lacked support. Especially with disease activity, IBD patients had fewer clonotypes in common with others than healthy twins did. Distinction of different T cell subtypes was not possible.

In regard to this clonotype: As yet, its antigen is unknown.

Sequenced material: blood. The TCR originated in a human donor with ulcerative colitis or Crohn's disease, or a healthy co-twin of an affected twin (not recorded which). The rearrangement joins TRBV4-3 to TRBJ2-3; absent DNA, TCRdb's TRBD1 call cannot be checked. The CDR3: CASSQDGLDSLNTDTQYF.